Listed here are 26 T cell receptor beta chains from one sample, sequenced in a study of cytomegalovirus exposure and HLA in healthy donors. The PCR had 60 Vbeta and 13 Jbeta primers. Here immunoSEQ multiplex PCR was the method, and the copy in TCRdb shows in-frame clones only, minus some. The sample consists of about 140,000 clones, approximately 78% of them appearing once. The sample taken for sequencing was PBMCs. These TCRs come from a female donor in good health and CMV-seronegative.

In its sample, this clone was seen a few times. The chain couples TRBV5-1 to TRBJ1-4, with a weak D call TRBD1 (6 bases). Germline CDR1 SGHRS, CDR2 YFSETQ. The CDR3 is 13 amino acids. Between the trimmed V and J ends, which lost 7 bases and 4 bases, there was a span of 11 bases. The CDR3 coding sequence is TGCGCCAGCCGCCGGGACATTAATGAAAAACTGTTTTTT. Translation gives CASRRDINEKLFF.

This clone was seen repeatedly, ten times or more. This chain links TRBV18 with TRBJ2-1; 9 positions agree with TRBD1. J was trimmed by 7 bases and V by 5 bases; bases with no gene match: 12. The CDR3 contains 16 residues. Germline assignment: CDR1 KGHSH and CDR2 LQKENI. CDR3 sequence reads: CASSSTGTGKLNEQFF. The CDR3 region has the DNA TGTGCCAGCTCATCCACCGGGACAGGGAAGCTGAATGAGCAGTTCTTC. The complete variable domain, with remaining parts taken from reference TRBV18 and TRBJ2-1, reads NAGVMQNPRHLVRRRGQEARLRCSPMKGHSHVYWYRQLPEEGLKFMVYLQKENIIDESGMPKERFSAEFPKEGPSILRIQQVVRGDSAAYFCASSSTGTGKLNEQFFGPGTRLTVL.

This clone appeared a few times. The chain couples TRBV7-9 to TRBJ1-6; 8 bases match TRBD1. With 3 bases clipped from V and 10 bases from J, the junction kept 2 bases outside the gene matches. Looked up from germline, CDR1 is SEHNR and CDR2 is FQNEAQ (reference sequence). This CDR3 is built from 13 residues. CDR3 sequence: CASSLTGDSPLHF. The CDR3 coding sequence is TGTGCCAGCAGCTTGACAGGGGACTCACCCCTCCACTTT.

V is TRBV2 and J is TRBJ2-7, with D possibly being TRBD1 (5 bases). Germline assignment: CDR1 SNHLY and CDR2 FYNNEI. The V end lost 4 bases, the J end lost 0 bases, and 13 bases lay between the germline ends. The CDR3 covers 15 residues. Here the CDR3 reads CASSVSGMNSYEQYF. The DNA of the CDR3 is TGTGCCAGCAGTGTGTCAGGGATGAACTCCTACGAGCAGTACTTC.

This clone was seen a few times. J is TRBJ1-1 and V is TRBV4-2; D call uncertain. V was trimmed by 0 bases and J by 4 bases, leaving 6 bases between them. The CDR3 extends over 13 amino acids. CDR1 is LGHNA, CDR2 YNFKEQ, per germline. This CDR3 reads CASSQDIGTEAFF. As DNA, the CDR3 is TGTGCCAGCAGCCAAGACATCGGCACTGAAGCTTTCTTT.

The chain combines TRBV19 with TRBJ2-1; no reliable D call. In germline, CDR1 is LNHDA, CDR2 SQIVND (reference sequence). The CDR3 has 15 amino acids. The V end lost 3 bases, the J end lost 7 bases, and 16 bases lay between the germline ends. CDR3: CASSIGSGVLNEQFF. CDR3 bases: TGTGCCAGTAGTATCGGATCTGGAGTCCTAAATGAGCAGTTCTTC.

This clone was seen only a few times. V gene TRBV10-3 combines with J gene TRBJ1-1, with D possibly TRBD1 on 5 matching bases. The CDR3 runs to 14 residues. The V end was cut by 8 bases, the J end by 1 base, with 14 bases between. Germline V lookup: CDR1 ENHRY, CDR2 SYGVKD. The CDR3 coding sequence is TGTGCCATCTCGCGGGGCGGGGCGAACACTGAAGCTTTCTTT. This translates into CAISRGGANTEAFF.

This chain connects TRBV19 to TRBJ2-7; 7 positions agree with TRBD1. Trimming took 3 bases from V and 0 from J; bases not matched to a gene: 5. This CDR3 has 15 amino acids. Per germline, CDR1 LNHDA and CDR2 SQIVND (reference sequence). The CDR3 DNA reads TGTGCCAGTAGTATGGGTGGGACAGTCTCCTACGAGCAGTACTTC. It codes for CASSMGGTVSYEQYF.

The chain combines TRBV19 with TRBJ2-1; 12 bases are shared with TRBD1. The length of the CDR3 is 16 residues. V dropped 6 bases and J dropped 5; count of bases not matched to a gene: 8. From germline, CDR1 is LNHDA and CDR2 SQIVND (reference sequence). CDR3 coding DNA: TGTGCCAGTAGCCGACGGGACAGGGGGCGCAACAATGAGCAGTTCTTC. Protein sequence: CASSRRDRGRNNEQFF. Drawing the rest from reference TRBV19 and TRBJ2-1, the complete variable domain is DGGITQSPKYLFRKEGQNVTLSCEQNLNHDAMYWYRQDPGQGLRLIYYSQIVNDFQKGDIAEGYSVSREKKESFPLTVTSAQKNPTAFYLCASSRRDRGRNNEQFFGPGTRLTVL.

The chain is built from TRBV6-5 and TRBJ2-2, with a weak D call TRBD1 (6 bases). Germline values: CDR1 MNHEY, CDR2 SVGAGI. V was trimmed by 5 bases and J by 5 bases, leaving 15 bases between them. The CDR3 loop spans 15 amino acids. CDR3 sequence (DNA): TGTGCCAGCAGTCGTCAGGGGCGTCTTACCGGGGAGCTGTTTTTT. Translation: CASSRQGRLTGELFF.

The chain uses TRBV10-1 and TRBJ2-5, with unresolved D. The CDR3 is 13 amino acids. V was clipped by 2 bases and J by 1 base, with 5 bases between them. Germline lookup yields CDR1 WNHNN and CDR2 SYGVQD (reference sequence). CDR3 sequence reads: CASSENSQETQYF. In nucleotides, the CDR3 is TGCGCCAGCAGTGAGAATAGCCAAGAGACCCAGTACTTC.

The chain carries TRBV27 and TRBJ1-2; TRBD1 aligns across 9 bases. This CDR3 contains 13 residues. Trimming cost V 5 bases and J 8 bases; bases outside gene matches: 6. CDR1 is MNHEY and CDR2 is SMNVEV in the germline V gene (reference sequence). The CDR3 bases are TGTGCCAGCAGTCCTACAGGGGGCCGAGGCTACACCTTC. It specifies CASSPTGGRGYTF.

This clone was seen a few times. J is TRBJ1-3 and V is TRBV13; 8 bases map to TRBD1. The CDR3 runs to 15 residues. With 5 bases clipped from V and 2 bases from J, the junction kept 5 bases outside the gene matches. Germline loops: CDR1 PRHDT, CDR2 FYEKMQ (reference sequence). The CDR3 here is CASSARTGPGNTIYF. CDR3 bases: TGTGCCAGCAGCGCACGGACAGGGCCTGGAAACACCATATATTTT.

This sequence joins TRBV7-9 and TRBJ1-3; possibly TRBD1 for D (5 bases). The CDR3 runs to 14 residues. The germline CDR1 and CDR2 sequences are SEHNR and FQNEAQ (reference sequence). V was trimmed by 5 bases and J by 7 bases, leaving 15 bases between them. CDR3 amino acids: CASSRTGGGNTIYF. CDR3 nucleotides: TGTGCCAGCAGCCGGACCGGGGGGGGGAACACCATATATTTT.

The chain joins TRBV9 to TRBJ2-7; a weak D match, TRBD1 (6 bases). The germline V gene has CDR1 SGDLS and CDR2 YYNGEE. V lost 2 bases, J lost 0 bases, and 12 bases lay in between. The CDR3 spans 15 residues. CDR3 region: CASSVSMDSSYEQYF. The DNA of the CDR3 is TGTGCCAGCAGCGTCAGCATGGACAGCTCCTACGAGCAGTACTTC.

DNA of the CDR3: TGCGCCAGCAGCGCTATCGGGACAGGGAATAATTCACCCCTCCACTTT. Residues: CASSAIGTGNNSPLHF. V gene TRBV5-1 combines with J gene TRBJ1-6; 9 bases fit TRBD1. This CDR3 comprises 16 residues. J was trimmed by 5 bases and V by 4 bases; bases with no gene match: 7. From germline, CDR1 is SGHRS and CDR2 YFSETQ.

This chain links TRBV9 with TRBJ1-2, with D maybe TRBD1 (5 bases). The CDR3 is 16 amino acids. Germline CDR1 reads SGDLS; CDR2 reads YYNGEE. The V gene lost 4 bases and the J gene lost 8 bases, with 24 bases spanning the gap. The CDR3 is CASSSSRALGSWGYTF. CDR3 bases: TGTGCCAGCAGCTCCAGCAGGGCGCTGGGATCGTGGGGCTACACCTTC.

This sequence joins TRBV27 and TRBJ1-5; D gene uncertain. The V gene lost 2 bases and the J gene lost 1 base, with 9 bases spanning the gap. The CDR3 spans 15 residues. CDR1 MNHEY and CDR2 SMNVEV come from the germline V gene (reference sequence). In nucleotides, the CDR3 is TGTGCCAGCAGTTTAATAGGAGTAAGCAATCAGCCCCAGCATTTT. It codes for CASSLIGVSNQPQHF.

CDR3 sequence reads: CASSLGGQYEQYF. The CDR3 DNA reads as TGTGCCAGCAGCTTAGGAGGCCAGTACGAGCAGTACTTC. The chain uses TRBV11-2 and TRBJ2-7; D not certain. Germline V CDR1 and CDR2: SGHAT, FQNNGV. The CDR3 totals 13 residues. V lost 1 base and J 4 bases, leaving 8 bases between the germline ends.

A single count supports this clone. V gene TRBV7-3 combines with J gene TRBJ2-1; 7 nucleotides agree with TRBD2. Trimming at V came to 4 bases and at J to 10 bases, leaving 4 bases not matched to a gene. The CDR3 loop spans 12 amino acids. Germline V lookup: CDR1 SGHTA, CDR2 FQGTGA. CDR3 nucleotide sequence: TGTGCCAGCAGCTCCTCCGGGGGGGAGCAGTTCTTC. Translation: CASSSSGGEQFF.

CDR3 nucleotide sequence: TGCGCCAGCAGCTTACAGGGGGTCTCCTACGAGCAGTACTTC. Encoded protein: CASSLQGVSYEQYF. This chain uses TRBV5-1 with TRBJ2-7; 8 nucleotides match TRBD1. The CDR3 is made up of 14 amino acids. Germline assignment: CDR1 SGHRS and CDR2 YFSETQ. V shed 2 bases and J 0 bases; nucleotides not matched to a gene: 1.

This chain links TRBV7-2 with TRBJ2-1, with 10 bases lining up with TRBD2. The CDR3 length is 15 residues. Germline CDR1 and CDR2: SGHTA and FQGNSA. V was clipped by 5 bases and J by 4 bases; unmatched bases: 5. CDR3 region: CASSLKRGGYNEQFF. Written as DNA, the CDR3 is TGTGCCAGCAGCCTCAAGCGGGGGGGTTACAATGAGCAGTTCTTC. Based on the CDR3 plus reference TRBV7-2 and TRBJ2-1, the full variable domain is GAGVSQSPSNKVTEKGKDVELRCDPISGHTALYWYRQSLGQGLEFLIYFQGNSAPDKSGLPSDRFSAERTGGSVSTLTIQRTQQEDSAVYLCASSLKRGGYNEQFFGPGTRLTVL.

V and J are TRBV4-3 and TRBJ2-1; the match to TRBD1 covers 9 bases. The J segment lost 7 bases and the V segment lost 4 bases, leaving 11 bases of the junction unmatched. The CDR3 length is 16 residues. Germline assignment: CDR1 LGHNA and CDR2 YSLEER. The CDR3 here is CASSPTGTGRRNEQFF. In DNA, the CDR3 is TGCGCCAGCAGCCCAACCGGGACAGGGAGAAGGAATGAGCAGTTCTTC.

V usage is TRBV28 and J usage is TRBJ2-7, with a possible D match to TRBD2 (6 bases). The germline V gene has CDR1 MDHEN and CDR2 SYDVKM. The CDR3 runs to 13 residues. V shed 5 bases and J shed 6 bases, with 14 bases lying between them. The CDR3 sequence is CASSVGGSGEQYF. CDR3 DNA: TGTGCCAGCAGTGTGGGGGGATCCGGCGAGCAGTACTTC. Variable domain in full (rest from reference TRBV28 and TRBJ2-7): DVKVTQSSRYLVKRTGEKVFLECVQDMDHENMFWYRQDPGLGLRLIYFSYDVKMKEKGDIPEGYSVSREKKERFSLILESASTNQTSMYLCASSVGGSGEQYFGPGTRLTVT.

This clone was detected only a few times. The chain uses TRBV4-1 and TRBJ2-1, with D possibly being TRBD2 (6 bases). Trimming took 1 base from V and 10 from J, leaving 8 bases between them. Looked up from germline, CDR1 is MGHRA and CDR2 is YSYEKL. The CDR3 covers 12 residues. CDR3 bases: TGCGCCAGCAGCCAAGGGCGGGGCGAGCAGTTCTTC. This sequence encodes CASSQGRGEQFF.

The chain recombines TRBV7-6 with TRBJ2-1, with TRBD1 as a possible D gene (5 bases). The CDR3 is 17 residues long. The germline V and J ends were trimmed by 1 base and 8 bases, with 21 bases remaining between them. CDR1 and CDR2 (germline): SGHVS, FNYEAQ. The CDR3 region is CASSLGSTAPSRHEQFF. Written as DNA, the CDR3 is TGTGCCAGCAGCTTAGGATCGACAGCCCCCTCAAGGCATGAGCAGTTCTTC.